These T cell receptor beta chains were read from a single sample in a study of Graves' ophthalmopathy and Graves' hyperthyroidism. Each CDR3 protein is one row after TCRdb ran MiXCR on the multiplex PCR reads. Here the sample spans about 400,000 distinct CDR3 sequences, about 18% being singletons. Material: peripheral blood. These receptors all stem from a woman aged 18-29 years with Graves' ophthalmopathy. The CDR3 runs from the conserved cysteine through the conserved F or W. D genes are given only for firm matches. Clone size is given for some rows only: seen once, a few or many times, or a class if the clone is expanded.

j_call d_call clone_size v_call cdr3_aa cdr3_nt
TRBJ1-5 . many TRBV6-5 CASVGPDSNQPQHF TGTGCCAGCGTAGGACCGGACTCGAATCAGCCCCAGCATTTT
TRBJ1-2 . . TRBV4-2 CASSQGRDDGYTF TGTGCCAGCAGCCAAGGTAGGGATGATGGCTACACCTTC
TRBJ1-3 . many TRBV15 CATSRDDRSSGNTIYF TGTGCCACCAGCAGAGATGACAGGAGCTCTGGAAACACCATATATTTT
TRBJ2-4 . many TRBV7-2 CASSLGPQGSKNIQYF TGTGCCAGCAGCTTGGGGCCACAGGGATCCAAAAACATTCAGTACTTC
TRBJ1-6 . many TRBV6-1 CASIHPGNFAPLHF TGTGCCAGCATCCACCCAGGGAACTTCGCTCCCCTCCACTTT
TRBJ2-5 . many TRBV12-3/TRBV12-4 CASSLAVRGGETQYF TGTGCCAGCAGTTTAGCCGTCAGGGGGGGAGAGACCCAGTACTTC
TRBJ1-2 TRBD1 many TRBV7-8 CASLTGGSSYGYTF TGTGCCAGCCTCACAGGGGGCTCCAGCTATGGCTACACCTTC
TRBJ1-2 . many TRBV30 CAWSVDAHGYTF TGTGCCTGGAGTGTAGACGCTCATGGCTACACCTTC
TRBJ1-5 . . TRBV7-2 CASSLRAGNRVLHF TGTGCCAGCAGCTTAAGGGCTGGGAACAGGGTCCTACATTTT
TRBJ2-7 . . TRBV7-9 CASSFSAGANEQYF TGTGCCAGCAGCTTCTCGGCGGGGGCCAACGAGCAGTACTTC
TRBJ1-5 . many TRBV7-9 CASRRGNQPQHF TGTGCCAGCAGGAGGGGTAATCAGCCCCAGCATTTT
TRBJ2-5 TRBD1 many TRBV27 CASSSTMDRAYQETQYF TGTGCCAGCAGTTCCACAATGGACAGGGCGTACCAAGAGACCCAGTACTTC
TRBJ2-7 . . TRBV2 CASSDAGWGYEQYF TGTGCCAGCAGTGATGCAGGGTGGGGCTACGAGCAGTACTTC
TRBJ2-7 . many TRBV12-3/TRBV12-4 CASSPRGTGSSSYEQYF TGTGCCAGCAGTCCCAGGGGTACGGGGTCGAGCTCCTACGAGCAGTACTTC
TRBJ2-2 . many TRBV14 CASSQVHNTGELFF TGTGCCAGCAGCCAAGTCCATAACACCGGGGAGCTGTTTTTT
TRBJ2-7 TRBD1 many TRBV13 CASRQGVVSYEQYF TGTGCCAGCCGGCAGGGGGTCGTATCCTACGAGCAGTACTTC
TRBJ2-2 TRBD1 many TRBV30 CAWSTQGANGELFF TGTGCCTGGAGTACACAGGGGGCTAACGGGGAGCTGTTTTTT
TRBJ2-2 . many TRBV7-3 CASSLIGGANTGELFF TGTGCCAGCAGCTTAATTGGGGGGGCAAACACCGGGGAGCTGTTTTTT
TRBJ1-6 . many TRBV6-5 CASSPTGRRDNSPLHF TGTGCCAGCAGCCCCACAGGGAGAAGAGATAATTCACCCCTCCACTTT
TRBJ2-5 . many TRBV11-2 CASSFVRGGETQYF TGTGCCAGCAGCTTTGTTAGGGGAGGAGAGACCCAGTACTTC
TRBJ2-5 . many TRBV4-1 CASSQDYGGTQYF TGCGCCAGCAGCCAAGATTACGGCGGGACCCAGTACTTC
TRBJ1-5 TRBD1 many TRBV28 CASSLNRGPAGPQHF TGTGCCAGCAGTTTAAACAGGGGGCCCGCGGGGCCCCAGCATTTT
TRBJ2-7 . . TRBV28 CASSSDGAPTEQYF TGTGCCAGCAGCTCCGACGGAGCCCCCACCGAGCAGTACTTC
TRBJ2-7 . many TRBV6-2/TRBV6-3 CASSPRGPYEQYF TGTGCCAGCAGTCCGCGTGGGCCTTACGAGCAGTACTTC
TRBJ1-2 . many TRBV13 CASSKDPGTAQYGYTF TGTGCCAGCAGCAAAGACCCCGGGACGGCCCAATATGGCTACACCTTC
TRBJ1-2 TRBD1 . TRBV29-1 CSGGTGSNYGYTF TGCAGCGGCGGGACAGGGAGTAACTATGGCTACACCTTC
TRBJ2-7 TRBD2 . TRBV28 CASSPIAGSGYEQYF TGTGCCAGCAGCCCAATAGCGGGATCCGGCTACGAGCAGTACTTC
TRBJ2-7 . many TRBV28 CASSLFQATSSYEQYF TGTGCCAGCAGTTTGTTTCAGGCTACATCCTCCTACGAGCAGTACTTC
TRBJ1-1 . . TRBV10-3 CATGTPVNTEAFF TGTGCCACCGGGACCCCCGTGAACACTGAAGCTTTCTTT
TRBJ2-7 . . TRBV12-3/TRBV12-4 CASSLGFQGYEQYF TGTGCCAGCAGTTTAGGGTTCCAGGGCTACGAGCAGTACTTC